This passage covers 17 T cell receptor beta chains from one sample sequenced in a study of T cells in women clearing cervical HPV infection. TCRdb keeps only in-frame clones here, not all; method: immunoSEQ multiplex PCR. The record lists about 44,000 clones, of which the ten most abundant hold 1.2%. Sequencing was performed on blood buffy coat. Receptor source: a woman between 18 and 70 years old with a cervical HPV16 infection that either progressed to CIN3+ or cleared (not recorded which).

For this clone: Coverage ceases 3 residues before the CDR3 finishes, and the germline J gene fills in the end. This chain joins TRBV19 and TRBJ2-5; D unresolved. Germline loops: CDR1 LNHDA, CDR2 SQIVND (reference sequence). The CDR3 totals 12 residues. V lost 10 bases and J 0 bases, leaving 9 bases between the germline ends. CDR3 DNA (partial): TGTGCCACCGCCAGGAACCAAGAGACC. It encodes CATARNQET. The whole CDR3 protein is CATARNQETQYF.

The DNA read from the CDR3 is TGCGCCAGCAGCGTACCCGGGACAGGGCGTGAAAAG. Protein sequence: CASSVPGTGREK. In full, the CDR3 is CASSVPGTGREKLFF. The chain couples TRBV5-1 to TRBJ2-2, with 9 positions matching TRBD1. The read ends 3 residues shy of where the CDR3 ends; the end is completed using the germline J gene. The CDR3 length is 15 residues. Germline-derived CDR1 and CDR2 are SGHRS and YFSETQ.

On this clone: The read terminates 3 residues ahead of where the CDR3 ends, so the germline J gene completes it. The V and J genes are TRBV11-2 and TRBJ2-7; the match to TRBD1 covers 7 bases. The V gene's germline CDR1 is SGHAT and CDR2 FQNNGV. CDR3 length equals 14 residues. J lost 5 bases, V lost 5 bases, and 9 bases had no gene match. CDR3 bases read: TGTGCCAGCAGCCAATCGACAGGGCCCCACGAG. It translates to CASSQSTGPHE. The complete CDR3 sequence is CASSQSTGPHEQYF.

A remark on this clone: Read coverage stops 3 residues before the CDR3 terminus; the germline J gene supplies the remainder. V usage is TRBV18 and J usage is TRBJ2-7; D might be TRBD1 (5 bases). V lost 2 bases and J lost 3, with 14 bases in between. The CDR3 totals 15 residues. The germline gives CDR1 KGHSH, CDR2 LQKENI. Incomplete CDR3 DNA: TGTGCCAGCTCACCAGACCAACAGGTTTTCTACGAG. Translated, it gives CASSPDQQVFYE. The entire CDR3 protein reads CASSPDQQVFYEQYF.

In regard to this clone: The read ends 3 residues early relative to the CDR3; the germline J gene fills the gap. The chain carries TRBV2 and TRBJ2-3, with 7 bases that match TRBD1. The CDR3 is 15 amino acids. Trimming took 6 bases from V and 1 from J; bases not matched to a gene: 7. CDR1 SNHLY and CDR2 FYNNEI come from the germline V gene. The CDR3 sequence is CASSGSTGGTDTQYF. CDR3 DNA, as far as it was read: TGTGCCAGCAGCGGTAGTACAGGGGGCACAGATACG.

Concerning this clone itself: The CDR3 goes on 3 residues after the read ends, and that part is filled in from the germline J gene. V and J are TRBV7-2 and TRBJ2-2, with a possible D match to TRBD2 (6 bases). Trimming pared 11 bases from V and 1 base from J, leaving 14 bases between. This CDR3 contains 14 residues. Looked up from germline, CDR1 is SGHTA and CDR2 is FQGNSA. CDR3 bases read: TGTGCCTCCGGTGTTAGCGGGAACACCGGGGAG. Translation: CASGVSGNTGE. In full, the CDR3 is CASGVSGNTGELFF. The full variable domain, in which reference TRBV7-2 and TRBJ2-2 provide the parts outside the CDR3, is GAGVSQSPSNKVTEKGKDVELRCDPISGHTALYWYRQSLGQGLEFLIYFQGNSAPDKSGLPSDRFSAERTGGSVSTLTIQRTQQEDSAVYLCASGVSGNTGELFFGEGSRLTVL.

On this clone: The read ends 3 residues early relative to the CDR3; the germline J gene fills the gap. The genes are TRBV7-9 and TRBJ2-3; D is unresolved. With 2 bases removed from V and 1 base from J, the gap between germline ends came to 7 bases. This CDR3 is built from 14 residues. CDR1 is SEHNR, CDR2 FQNEAQ, per germline (reference sequence). CDR3 DNA, as far as it was read: TGTGCCAGCAGCTTAAGTGCGGGCACAGATACG. It codes for CASSLSAGTDT. The entire CDR3 is CASSLSAGTDTQYF.

Comment on this clone: The read ends 3 residues early relative to the CDR3; the germline J gene fills the gap. The genes are TRBV7-2 and TRBJ2-7; TRBD2 matches at 8 bases. The CDR3 contains 15 residues. Trimming cost V 4 bases and J 0 bases; bases outside gene matches: 5. The germline gives CDR1 SGHTA, CDR2 FQGNSA. Incomplete CDR3 DNA: TGTGCCAGCAGCTCAACAGGACTAGCCTCCTACGAG. Its protein is CASSSTGLASYE. In full, the CDR3 is CASSSTGLASYEQYF.

In the case of this clone: The read falls 3 residues short of the CDR3 end, and the missing part is taken from the germline J gene. The V call is TRBV19, the J call TRBJ2-3; 10 bases are shared with TRBD1. This CDR3 has 16 residues. Germline trimming cut 3 bases from V and 3 bases from J; bases unmatched to any gene: 6. Germline-derived CDR1 and CDR2 are LNHDA and SQIVND (reference sequence). Partial CDR3 DNA: TGTGCCAGTAGTATCTCTGGACAGGGGGGTACAGATACG. Translated: CASSISGQGGTDT. The complete CDR3 reads CASSISGQGGTDTQYF.

To note about this clone: The CDR3 is cut off 3 residues early in the read; its end comes from the germline J gene. The gene calls are TRBV12-5 and TRBJ2-1; 12 nucleotides align to TRBD2. V trimming: 1 base; J trimming: 5 bases; junction bases outside the gene matches: 6. In germline, CDR1 is LGHNT, CDR2 FRNRAP. This CDR3 has 17 residues. The CDR3 here is CASGLEGLAGKHNEQFF. The sequenced CDR3 bases are TGTGCTAGTGGTTTGGAAGGACTAGCGGGAAAACACAATGAG.

Details on this clone: Sequencing ends 3 residues short of the CDR3 end; the germline J gene provides the rest. V and J are TRBV7-2 and TRBJ2-2, with TRBD2 identical over 8 bases. Germline CDR1 is SGHTA and CDR2 is FQGNSA. The CDR3 covers 14 residues. The CDR3 sequence is CASSPGGGGEKLFF. The CDR3 bases that were read are TGTGCCAGCAGCCCGGGGGGGGGCGGTGAAAAG.

Partial CDR3 DNA: TGTGCCAGCAGCTTAGACGGGGGGTTCAATGAG. This codes for CASSLDGGFNE. The entire CDR3 reads CASSLDGGFNEQFF. The chain recombines TRBV11-2 with TRBJ2-1; 7 positions match TRBD2. The read finishes 3 residues shy of the CDR3 end, and the germline J gene is used to complete it. CDR3 length: 14 amino acids. Germline CDR1 and CDR2: SGHAT and FQNNGV. V shed 0 bases, J shed 6 bases, and the junction held 2 bases outside the gene matches.

CDR3 amino acids: CATSGIGQGNEKLFF. CDR3 DNA (partial): TGTGCCACCTCCGGTATTGGACAGGGGAATGAAAAA. The chain carries TRBV11-2 and TRBJ1-4, with 9 bases that match TRBD1. With the read ending 3 residues before the CDR3 end, the germline J gene is used to fill in that end. V was pared by 10 bases and J by 5 bases, with 11 bases of the junction left unmatched. In germline, CDR1 is SGHAT, CDR2 FQNNGV. The CDR3 consists of 15 residues.

On this clone itself: The CDR3 end falls 3 residues outside the read, so it is completed with the germline J gene. The rearrangement uses TRBV19 and TRBJ1-2; D unclear. Between the trimmed V and J ends, which lost 3 bases and 4 bases, there was a span of 12 bases. The germline CDR1 and CDR2 sequences are LNHDA and SQIVND (reference sequence). This CDR3 has 14 amino acids. The DNA read from the CDR3 is TGTGCCAGTAGTATCATCCCGGGGTTCTATGGC. It codes for CASSIIPGFYG. Given in full, the CDR3 is CASSIIPGFYGYTF.

Details on this clone: With the read ending 3 residues before the CDR3 end, the germline J gene is used to fill in that end. The chain carries TRBV20-1 and TRBJ1-5; D uncertain. CDR1 is DFQATT and CDR2 is SNEGSKA in the germline V gene (reference sequence). Trimming pared 0 bases from V and 1 base from J, leaving 7 bases between. This CDR3 is 14 amino acids long. The covered CDR3 bases are TGCAGTGCTAGAGATCAAAGGAGCAATCAGCCC. Its translation is CSARDQRSNQP. From start to end, the CDR3 is CSARDQRSNQPQHF.

As to this clone: Sequencing ends 3 residues short of the CDR3 end; the germline J gene provides the rest. The rearrangement links TRBV29-1 to TRBJ2-1; no firm D call. The V gene's germline CDR1 is SQVTM and CDR2 ANQGSEA. Trimming removed 7 bases from V and 7 bases from J, with 11 bases in between. There are 11 residues in the CDR3. The DNA read from the CDR3 is TGCAGCGAAAAGTCCAGGAATGAG. Translation: CSEKSRNE. The whole CDR3 sequence is CSEKSRNEQFF.

A word on this clone: The CDR3 goes on 3 residues after the read ends, and that part is filled in from the germline J gene. The chain links TRBV2 to TRBJ2-2; D not resolved. The CDR3 spans 13 residues. Germline loops: CDR1 SNHLY, CDR2 FYNNEI. V was pared by 7 bases and J by 0 bases, with 6 bases between. CDR3: CASILTNTGELFF. The DNA read from the CDR3 is TGTGCCAGCATACTTACGAACACCGGGGAG. The variable domain in full, completed from reference TRBV2 and TRBJ2-2, reads EPEVTQTPSHQVTQMGQEVILRCVPISNHLYFYWYRQILGQKVEFLVSFYNNEISEKSEIFDDQFSVERPDGSNFTLKIRSTKLEDSAMYFCASILTNTGELFFGEGSRLTVL.